This TCR beta chain stems from a study of blood T cell repertoires in COVID-19. In the study overall: There were acute and convalescent COVID-19 samples, and they came from the United States, Italy and Spain. The analysed material was cDNA or gDNA that came from T cells, B-cell-depleted T cells, or PBMCs.

As originally analysed: The authors estimated nucleated cell counts from reference gene primer amplification. Sequenced by immunoSEQ multiplex PCR; TCRdb stores in-frame clones only, minus some. Clone size and the V and J calls come from that table; the DNA yielded D and trimming. Seen here are 15,000 to 20,000 clones, roughly nine tenths observed once, and the top ten hold roughly 5.1%. V lost 5 bases, J lost 10 bases, and 12 bases lay in between. CDR1 is MNHEY and CDR2 is SMNVEV in the germline V gene (reference sequence). CDR3 length: 13 residues. What was sequenced was peripheral blood. The TCR originated in a human donor in a cohort sampled during active COVID-19. The chain recombines TRBV27 with TRBJ1-6; the D gene is possibly TRBD1 (6 bases). The CDR3 sequence: CASSTGPRSPLHF. The CDR3 coding sequence is TGTGCCAGCAGTACAGGGCCAAGGTCACCCCTCCACTTT.